A single sample is the source of the 10 T cell receptor beta chains below, sequenced in a study of shared clonotypes between healthy human individuals. Some clones are missing from TCRdb's copy, which holds only in-frame ones; the method was immunoSEQ multiplex PCR. The sample includes some 2.4 million clones, 80% to 95% seen only once; the top ten take 0.35% to 0.45%. Sequenced: naive CD4+ T cells from PBMCs. Subset of the sample: CD45RA+ positively selected. These receptors were collected from a man aged 18 to 29 in good health. Some clones in this sample may be carry-over from other donors' samples.

The chain recombines TRBV6-1 with TRBJ1-3; D call uncertain. V lost 2 bases, J lost 0 bases, and 5 bases lay in between. Per germline, CDR1 MNHNS and CDR2 SASEGT. This CDR3 region has 14 residues. CDR3 in amino acids: CASSESLSGNTIYF. The CDR3, as DNA: TGTGCCAGCAGTGAAAGTCTCTCTGGAAACACCATATATTTT.

On this clone: Other DNA sequences of this sample code for an identical CDR3. The chain is built from TRBV28 and TRBJ2-7; no reliable D call. CDR3 length equals 13 residues. Germline assignment: CDR1 MDHEN and CDR2 SYDVKM. V was cut by 3 bases and J by 2 bases, with 8 bases left in between. CDR3 bases: TGTGCCAGCAGTTTCGTGGGGACCTACGAGCAGTACTTC. Its translation is CASSFVGTYEQYF.

CDR3 sequence: CASSPGASGPTDTQYF. CDR3 sequence (DNA): TGTGCCAGCAGCCCGGGGGCTAGCGGACCCACAGATACGCAGTATTTT. The chain recombines TRBV9 with TRBJ2-3; D is perhaps TRBD2 (7 bases). The V and J ends lost 4 bases and 2 bases respectively, with 17 bases between them. The CDR3 is made up of 16 amino acids. CDR1 SGDLS and CDR2 YYNGEE come from the germline V gene.

The chain has TRBV27 and TRBJ2-1; unclear D gene. V was trimmed by 3 bases and J by 4 bases, leaving 7 bases between them. In germline, CDR1 is MNHEY, CDR2 SMNVEV (reference sequence). This CDR3 has 13 amino acids. CDR3 DNA sequence: TGTGCCAGCAGTTTGTTTACTTACAATGAGCAGTTCTTC. Translated: CASSLFTYNEQFF.

The chain uses TRBV28 and TRBJ2-2, with D possibly matching TRBD1 (6 bases). Looked up from germline, CDR1 is MDHEN and CDR2 is SYDVKM. The length of the CDR3 is 14 residues. The V gene lost 6 bases and the J gene lost 6 bases, with 14 bases spanning the gap. The CDR3 sequence is CASRTGTGAGELFF. Written as DNA, the CDR3 is TGTGCCAGCAGAACAGGGACCGGAGCCGGGGAGCTGTTTTTT.

V and J are TRBV30 and TRBJ1-5; possibly TRBD1 for D (6 bases). Germline V gene data show CDR1 as GTSNPN and CDR2 as SVGIG (reference sequence). The length of the CDR3 is 13 residues. With 0 bases removed from V and 5 bases from J, the gap between germline ends came to 8 bases. The CDR3 region is CAWSVTGYQPQHF. DNA of the CDR3: TGTGCCTGGAGTGTAACAGGGTATCAGCCCCAGCATTTT. The whole variable domain, filled in from reference TRBV30 and TRBJ1-5, reads SQTIHQWPATLVQPVGSPLSLECTVEGTSNPNLYWYRQAAGRGLQLLFYSVGIGQISSEVPQNLSASRPQDRQFILSSKKLLLSDSGFYLCAWSVTGYQPQHFGDGTRLSIL.

This chain connects TRBV9 to TRBJ2-3; TRBD1 is a possible D gene (6 bases). Trimming took 0 bases from V and 5 from J, leaving 16 bases between them. CDR3 length equals 16 residues. Germline values: CDR1 SGDLS, CDR2 YYNGEE. The chain's CDR3 is CASSVGGQPWEDTQYF. The DNA for the CDR3 is TGTGCCAGCAGCGTAGGAGGACAGCCATGGGAAGATACGCAGTATTTT.

This clone has more than one count but fewer than ten. The genes are TRBV2 and TRBJ1-1; no clear D. The V gene's germline CDR1 is SNHLY and CDR2 FYNNEI. The ends were cut back, 7 bases at V and 3 bases at J, with 12 bases in the middle. CDR3 size: 13 residues. Here the CDR3 reads CASKVRADTEAFF. The CDR3 coding sequence is TGTGCCAGCAAGGTGAGGGCGGACACTGAAGCTTTCTTT. Full variable domain (missing parts from reference TRBV2 and TRBJ1-1): EPEVTQTPSHQVTQMGQEVILRCVPISNHLYFYWYRQILGQKVEFLVSFYNNEISEKSEIFDDQFSVERPDGSNFTLKIRSTKLEDSAMYFCASKVRADTEAFFGQGTRLTVV.

J is TRBJ1-2 and V is TRBV29-1; no clear D gene. Germline V gene data show CDR1 as SQVTM and CDR2 as ANQGSEA. The CDR3 extends over 14 amino acids. Trimming shortened V by 6 bases and J by 6 bases, and 20 bases separated the two germline ends. The CDR3 DNA sequence: TGCAGCGTCGGGATCACCGCCAGAGCGAATGGCTACACCTTC. Translating it yields CSVGITARANGYTF.

The chain uses TRBV6-1 and TRBJ2-3; D may match TRBD1 or TRBD2 (5 bases each). V lost 2 bases and J 2 bases, leaving 14 bases between the germline ends. This CDR3 region has 16 residues. Germline assignment: CDR1 MNHNS and CDR2 SASEGT. CDR3 nucleotide sequence: TGTGCCAGCAGTGAACATCGCTGGGGGTACACAGATACGCAGTATTTT. This translates into CASSEHRWGYTDTQYF.